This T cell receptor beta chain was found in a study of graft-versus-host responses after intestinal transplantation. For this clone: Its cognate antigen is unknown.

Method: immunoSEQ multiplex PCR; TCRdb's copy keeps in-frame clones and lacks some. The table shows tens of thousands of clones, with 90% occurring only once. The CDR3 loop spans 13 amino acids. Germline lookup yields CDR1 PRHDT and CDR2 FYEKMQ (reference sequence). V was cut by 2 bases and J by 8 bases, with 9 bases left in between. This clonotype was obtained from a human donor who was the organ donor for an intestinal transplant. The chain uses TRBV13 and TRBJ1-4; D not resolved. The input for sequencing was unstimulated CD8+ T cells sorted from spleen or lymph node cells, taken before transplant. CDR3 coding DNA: TGTGCCAGCAGCTTAATGGGAGGGGAAAAACTGTTTTTT. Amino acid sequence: CASSLMGGEKLFF.